This T cell receptor beta chain was found in a study of beta chain features in type 1 diabetes. Across the whole study: Across all samples, some 98 million sorted cells were examined. Regarding the study as a whole: Moderate yet significant TCRB CDR3 shortening was seen in Type 1 diabetes patients in all four CD4+ subsets. cDNA sequencing could over-represent cells with high TCR expression.

Germline CDR1 and CDR2: MDHEN and SYDVKM. The V end was cut by 8 bases, the J end by 8 bases, with 18 bases between. The CDR3 has 13 amino acids. As every portion of the isolated RNA was reverse transcribed, the sequencing read expressed TCRB transcripts. Several million reads on average were seen across naive, central memory and regulatory T cell samples. Clones were read by immunoSEQ multiplex PCR, and TCRdb kept only the in-frame ones, dropping some. The sample has around 360,000 clones, over 10% seen once. On this clone: Its antigen is not identified.

Populations obtained by sorting all exceeded 95% purity. The clonotype originates from a woman under 30 with type 1 diabetes. Sequencing used naive CD4+ T cells from blood. The chain couples TRBV28 to TRBJ1-2, with a weak D call TRBD1 (6 bases). The CDR3 sequence is CASFDRPQMGYTF. CDR3 in DNA: TGTGCCAGCTTCGACAGGCCACAGATGGGCTACACCTTC.